This entry concerns a single TCR beta chain. Its antigen remains unidentified. This entry belongs to a study of STAT5B mutations in CD4+ large granular lymphocyte leukemia. The overall study: Among healthy controls, a particular HLA allele went with more CDR3 'QG' motifs. Findings and limits, study-wide: Without HLA matching, higher CD4+ than CD8+ T-LGLL clonality could reflect small sample size.

Sequencing was at survey level. Sequencing used immunoSEQ multiplex PCR; TCRdb keeps in-frame clones, though not all of them. This table holds 25,000 to 30,000 clones, roughly 84% found once. Germline lookup yields CDR1 KGHSH and CDR2 LQKENI. This CDR3 region has 18 residues. The V end was cut by 3 bases, the J end by 0 bases, with 18 bases between. Sequencing was carried out using CD4+ T cells from blood buffy coats. This TCR was sampled from a human donor in good health. This sequence joins TRBV18 and TRBJ1-3; TRBD1 is a possible D gene (5 bases). The CDR3 is CASSPPPKDTSSGNTIYF. The CDR3 region has the DNA TGTGCCAGCTCACCGCCACCTAAGGACACAAGCTCTGGAAACACCATATATTTT. Filled out from reference TRBV18 and TRBJ1-3, the complete variable domain reads NAGVMQNPRHLVRRRGQEARLRCSPMKGHSHVYWYRQLPEEGLKFMVYLQKENIIDESGMPKERFSAEFPKEGPSILRIQQVVRGDSAAYFCASSPPPKDTSSGNTIYFGEGSWLTVV.